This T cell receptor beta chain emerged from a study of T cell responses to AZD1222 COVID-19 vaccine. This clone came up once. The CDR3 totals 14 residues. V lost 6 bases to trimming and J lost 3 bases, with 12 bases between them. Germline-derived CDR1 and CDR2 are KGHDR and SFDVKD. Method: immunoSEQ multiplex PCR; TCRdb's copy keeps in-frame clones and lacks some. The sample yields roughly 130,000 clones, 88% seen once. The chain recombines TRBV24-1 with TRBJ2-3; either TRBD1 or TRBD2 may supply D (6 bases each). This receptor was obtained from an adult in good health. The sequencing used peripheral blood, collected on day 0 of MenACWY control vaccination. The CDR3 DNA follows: TGTGCCACCAGTCCGGGGGCGGGAACAGATACGCAGTATTTT. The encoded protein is CATSPGAGTDTQYF.